This entry concerns a single T cell receptor (beta chain). Its matching antigen is unknown. As to treatment: oral pan-JAK inhibitor, 5-10 mg twice daily. Extracted RNA was reverse transcribed, and the resulting cDNA served as sequencing template. Libraries were prepared by immunoSEQ multiplex PCR; TCRdb keeps only in-frame clonotypes and omits some of them. The data show under 200,000 clones, less than 70% seen once. This entry is derived from a study of CD8+ T cells in alopecia areata. Study-wide points: Only one nonresponder was present, which leaves the link between baseline CD8+ expansion and response uncertain. Affected scalp, especially in alopecia totalis/universalis, had a higher clonality than normal scalp did.

The CDR3 has 15 amino acids. The V end lost 3 bases, the J end lost 0 bases, and 12 bases lay between the germline ends. Germline V gene data show CDR1 as GTSNPN and CDR2 as SVGIG (reference sequence). The chain has TRBV30 and TRBJ1-5; D unresolved. Source: CD4+ T cells sorted from blood, taken at week 4, from a patient treated with tofacitinib. This clonotype was sampled from a human donor with alopecia areata. Written as DNA, the CDR3 is TGTGCCTGGAGGGTCAAAGGGCCTAGCAATCAGCCCCAGCATTTT. It specifies CAWRVKGPSNQPQHF.